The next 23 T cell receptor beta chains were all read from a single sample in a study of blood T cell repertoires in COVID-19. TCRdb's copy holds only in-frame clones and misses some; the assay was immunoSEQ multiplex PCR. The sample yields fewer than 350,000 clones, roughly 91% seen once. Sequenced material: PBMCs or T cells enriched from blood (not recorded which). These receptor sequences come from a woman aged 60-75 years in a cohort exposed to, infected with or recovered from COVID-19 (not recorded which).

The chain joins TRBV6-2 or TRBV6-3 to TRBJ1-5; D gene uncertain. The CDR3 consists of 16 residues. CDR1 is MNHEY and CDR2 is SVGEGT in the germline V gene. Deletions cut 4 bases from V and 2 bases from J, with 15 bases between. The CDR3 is CASSWRAQQGNQPQHF. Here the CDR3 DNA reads TGTGCCAGCAGTTGGCGGGCCCAACAAGGCAATCAGCCCCAGCATTTT.

CDR3 sequence reads: CASSGGGSGEQYF. The CDR3 region has the DNA TGTGCCAGCAGCGGGGGAGGATCGGGCGAGCAGTACTTC. This chain links TRBV9 with TRBJ2-7, with a tentative D call TRBD2 (6 bases). Germline CDR1 SGDLS, CDR2 YYNGEE. With 3 bases removed from V and 6 bases from J, the gap between germline ends came to 13 bases. This CDR3 is 13 amino acids long.

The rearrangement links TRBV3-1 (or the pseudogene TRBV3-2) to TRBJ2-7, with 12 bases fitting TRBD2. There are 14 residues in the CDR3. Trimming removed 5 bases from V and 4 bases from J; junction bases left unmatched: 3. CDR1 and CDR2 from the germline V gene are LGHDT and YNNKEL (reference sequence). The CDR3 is CASSLLAGGYEQYF. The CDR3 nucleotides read TGTGCCAGCAGCTTGCTAGCGGGAGGGTACGAGCAGTACTTC.

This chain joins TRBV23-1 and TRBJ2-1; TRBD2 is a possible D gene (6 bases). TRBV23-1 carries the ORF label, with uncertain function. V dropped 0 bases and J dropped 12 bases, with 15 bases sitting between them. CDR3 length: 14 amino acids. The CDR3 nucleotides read TGCGCCAGCAGTCAATCAGAGTTGGGGGGAGGGCAGTTCTTC. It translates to CASSQSELGGGQFF.

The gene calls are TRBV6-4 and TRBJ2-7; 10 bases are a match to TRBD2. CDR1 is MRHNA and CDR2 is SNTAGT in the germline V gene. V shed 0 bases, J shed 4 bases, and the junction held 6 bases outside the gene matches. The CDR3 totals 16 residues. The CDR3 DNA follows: TGTGCCAGCAGTGACTCAACTAGCGGGGCACTTTACGAGCAGTACTTC. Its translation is CASSDSTSGALYEQYF.

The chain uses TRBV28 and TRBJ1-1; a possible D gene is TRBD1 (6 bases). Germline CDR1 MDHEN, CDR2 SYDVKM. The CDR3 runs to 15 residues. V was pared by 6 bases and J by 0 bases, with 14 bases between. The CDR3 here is CASSAGGPLNTEAFF. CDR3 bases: TGTGCCAGCAGCGCCGGGGGGCCCCTGAACACTGAAGCTTTCTTT.

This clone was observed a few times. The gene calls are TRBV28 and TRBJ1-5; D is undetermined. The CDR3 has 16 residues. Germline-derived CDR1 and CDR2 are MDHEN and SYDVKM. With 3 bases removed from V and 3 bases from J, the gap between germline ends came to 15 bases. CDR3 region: CASSLMRQLTNQPQHF. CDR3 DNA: TGTGCCAGCAGTTTGATGAGGCAGCTGACCAATCAGCCCCAGCATTTT.

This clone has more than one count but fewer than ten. CDR3 in DNA: TGTGCCAGCAATCCATCGGGGTATAGCAATCAGCCCCAGCATTTT. Amino acids: CASNPSGYSNQPQHF. The chain employs TRBV2 and TRBJ1-5; D uncertain. Germline-derived CDR1 and CDR2 are SNHLY and FYNNEI. With 7 bases removed from V and 0 bases from J, the gap between germline ends came to 13 bases. The CDR3 totals 15 residues.

The CDR3 DNA follows: TGCGCCAGCAGCTTGGCGGGTAACTCCGTCTACGAGCAGTACTTC. Its protein product is CASSLAGNSVYEQYF. The chain links TRBV5-1 to TRBJ2-7; D unclear. The CDR3 spans 15 residues. Trimming removed 0 bases from V and 3 bases from J, with 13 bases in between. In germline, CDR1 is SGHRS, CDR2 YFSETQ.

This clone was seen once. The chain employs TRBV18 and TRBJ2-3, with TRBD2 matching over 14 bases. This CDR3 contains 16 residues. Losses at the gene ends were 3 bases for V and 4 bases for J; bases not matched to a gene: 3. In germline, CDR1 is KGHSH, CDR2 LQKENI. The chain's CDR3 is CASSPRLAGGPDTQYF. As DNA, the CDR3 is TGTGCCAGCTCACCCAGACTAGCGGGAGGGCCAGATACGCAGTATTTT. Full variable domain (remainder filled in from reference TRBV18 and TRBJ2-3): NAGVMQNPRHLVRRRGQEARLRCSPMKGHSHVYWYRQLPEEGLKFMVYLQKENIIDESGMPKERFSAEFPKEGPSILRIQQVVRGDSAAYFCASSPRLAGGPDTQYFGPGTRLTVL.

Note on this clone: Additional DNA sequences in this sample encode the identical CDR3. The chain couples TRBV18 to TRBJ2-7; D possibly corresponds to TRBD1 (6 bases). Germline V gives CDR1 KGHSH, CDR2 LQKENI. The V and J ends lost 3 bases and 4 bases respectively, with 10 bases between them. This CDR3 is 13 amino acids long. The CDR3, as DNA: TGTGCCAGCTCACCCGGGACAACGTACGAGCAGTACTTC. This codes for CASSPGTTYEQYF.

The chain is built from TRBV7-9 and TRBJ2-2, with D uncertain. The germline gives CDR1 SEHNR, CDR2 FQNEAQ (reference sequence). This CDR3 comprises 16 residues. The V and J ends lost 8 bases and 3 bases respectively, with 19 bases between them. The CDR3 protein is CASAPTDHRDTGELFF. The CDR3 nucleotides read TGTGCCAGCGCCCCTACCGATCACAGAGACACCGGGGAGCTGTTTTTT.

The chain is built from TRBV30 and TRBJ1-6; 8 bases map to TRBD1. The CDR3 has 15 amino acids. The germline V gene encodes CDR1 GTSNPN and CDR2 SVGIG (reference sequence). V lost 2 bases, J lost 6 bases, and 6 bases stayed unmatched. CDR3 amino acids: CAWSYQGALNSPLHF. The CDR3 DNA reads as TGTGCCTGGAGTTATCAGGGGGCGCTTAATTCACCCCTCCACTTT.

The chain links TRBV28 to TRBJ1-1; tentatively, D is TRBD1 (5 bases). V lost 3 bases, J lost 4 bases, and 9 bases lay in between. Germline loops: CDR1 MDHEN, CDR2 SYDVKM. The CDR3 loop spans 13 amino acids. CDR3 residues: CASSLQGPTEAFF. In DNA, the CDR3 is TGTGCCAGCAGTTTGCAGGGTCCCACTGAAGCTTTCTTT. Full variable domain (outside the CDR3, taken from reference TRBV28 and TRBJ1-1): DVKVTQSSRYLVKRTGEKVFLECVQDMDHENMFWYRQDPGLGLRLIYFSYDVKMKEKGDIPEGYSVSREKKERFSLILESASTNQTSMYLCASSLQGPTEAFFGQGTRLTVV.

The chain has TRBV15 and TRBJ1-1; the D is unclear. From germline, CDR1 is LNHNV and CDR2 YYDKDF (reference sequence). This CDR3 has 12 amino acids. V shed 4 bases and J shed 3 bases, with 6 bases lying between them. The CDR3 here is CATSTGYTEAFF. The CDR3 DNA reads TGTGCCACCAGCACGGGGTACACTGAAGCTTTCTTT.

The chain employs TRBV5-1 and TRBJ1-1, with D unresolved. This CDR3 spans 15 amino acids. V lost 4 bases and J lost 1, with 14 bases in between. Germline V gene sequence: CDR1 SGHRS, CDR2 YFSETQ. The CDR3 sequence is CASSREGGPNTEAFF. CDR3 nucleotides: TGCGCCAGCAGCCGGGAGGGAGGGCCGAACACTGAAGCTTTCTTT.

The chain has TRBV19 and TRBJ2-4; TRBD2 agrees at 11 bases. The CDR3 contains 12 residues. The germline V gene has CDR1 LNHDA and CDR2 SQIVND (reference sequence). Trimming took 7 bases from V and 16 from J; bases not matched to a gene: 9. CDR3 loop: CASNPLAGGLYF. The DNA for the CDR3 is TGTGCCAGTAATCCTCTAGCGGGAGGTCTTTACTTC.

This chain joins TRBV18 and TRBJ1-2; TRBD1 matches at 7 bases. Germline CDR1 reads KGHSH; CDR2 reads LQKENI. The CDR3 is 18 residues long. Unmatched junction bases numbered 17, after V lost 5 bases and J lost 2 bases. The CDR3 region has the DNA TGTGCCAGCTCATCGAACCTCCGGGACAGCCCCTCAAACTATGGCTACACCTTC. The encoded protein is CASSSNLRDSPSNYGYTF.

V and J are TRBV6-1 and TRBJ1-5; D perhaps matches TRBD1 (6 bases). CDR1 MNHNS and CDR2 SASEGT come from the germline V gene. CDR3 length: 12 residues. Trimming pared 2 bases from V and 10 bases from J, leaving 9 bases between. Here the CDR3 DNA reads TGTGCCAGCAGTGAAAGACAGGTACCCCAGCATTTT. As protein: CASSERQVPQHF.

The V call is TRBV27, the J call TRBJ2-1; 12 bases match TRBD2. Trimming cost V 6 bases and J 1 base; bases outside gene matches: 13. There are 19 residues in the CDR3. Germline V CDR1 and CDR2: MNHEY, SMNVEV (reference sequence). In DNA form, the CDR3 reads TGTGCCAGCAGGAAGACTAGCGGGAGACTGGAAGGGTCCTACAATGAGCAGTTCTTC. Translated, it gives CASRKTSGRLEGSYNEQFF.

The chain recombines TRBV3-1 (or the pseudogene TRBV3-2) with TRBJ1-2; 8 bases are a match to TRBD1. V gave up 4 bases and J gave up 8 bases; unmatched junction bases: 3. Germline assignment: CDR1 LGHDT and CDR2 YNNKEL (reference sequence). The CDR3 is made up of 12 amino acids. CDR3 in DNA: TGTGCCAGCAGCCCCGGGACAGGAGGCTACACCTTC. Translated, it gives CASSPGTGGYTF.

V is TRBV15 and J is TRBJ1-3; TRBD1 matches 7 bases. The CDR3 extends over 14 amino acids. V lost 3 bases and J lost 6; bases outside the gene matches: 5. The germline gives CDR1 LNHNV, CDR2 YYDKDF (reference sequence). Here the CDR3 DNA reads TGTGCCACCAGCAGGGACAGGCCCCCAAACACCATATATTTT. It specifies CATSRDRPPNTIYF. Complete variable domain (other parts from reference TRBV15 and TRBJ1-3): DAMVIQNPRYQVTQFGKPVTLSCSQTLNHNVMYWYQQKSSQAPKLLFHYYDKDFNNEADTPDNFQSRRPNTSFCFLDIRSPGLGDTAMYLCATSRDRPPNTIYFGEGSWLTVV.

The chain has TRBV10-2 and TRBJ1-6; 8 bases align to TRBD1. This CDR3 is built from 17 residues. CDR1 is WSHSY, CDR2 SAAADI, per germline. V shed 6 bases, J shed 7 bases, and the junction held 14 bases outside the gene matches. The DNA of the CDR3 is TGCGCCAGCAGCCACATACGAAAACAGGGGGGAAATTCACCCCTCCACTTT. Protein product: CASSHIRKQGGNSPLHF.